This section outlines one T cell receptor beta chain sequence together with its context. This sample is drawn from a study of blood T cell repertoires in COVID-19. The protocol was immunoSEQ multiplex PCR, while the TCRdb copy is restricted to in-frame clones and leaves out a portion. The sample contains more than 95,000 clones, approximately 80% of which appear only once. With 5 bases removed from V and 6 bases from J, the gap between germline ends came to 16 bases. Looked up from germline, CDR1 is SQVTM and CDR2 is ANQGSEA. The CDR3 runs 13 residues. This chain uses TRBV29-1 with TRBJ1-2; tentatively, D is TRBD1 (6 bases). The TCR sequence derives from a man aged 55 to 70 with acute or convalescent COVID-19. Sequencing used peripheral blood. As DNA, the CDR3 is TGCAGCGTTAACGGACAGATAAGCAATGGCTACACCTTC. It codes for CSVNGQISNGYTF.